This TCR beta chain was sequenced for a study of CD8+ T cells in alopecia areata. Germline V gives CDR1 LNHDA, CDR2 SQIVND (reference sequence). This CDR3 comprises 13 residues. Trimming pared 5 bases from V and 8 bases from J, leaving 13 bases between. cDNA serving as the sequencing template came from extracted, reverse transcribed RNA. The table came from immunoSEQ multiplex PCR; TCRdb's copy has only in-frame clones and leaves some out. The data show about 150,000 clones, 75% to 90% seen once. The sequence was obtained from a human donor with alopecia areata. The chain links TRBV19 to TRBJ2-4, with D possibly TRBD1 on 6 matching bases. The sequencing here drew on CD8+ T cells sorted from blood, taken at week 0. The CDR3 sequence: CASSGGGGYIQYF. The CDR3 nucleotides are TGTGCCAGTAGTGGGGGCGGAGGTTACATTCAGTACTTC.